Given below is one T cell receptor (beta chain) in context. What it binds is not known. The CDR3 totals 15 residues. V was trimmed by 5 bases and J by 0 bases, leaving 10 bases between them. The germline CDR1 and CDR2 sequences are SGHTA and FQGNSA. This sample was included in a study of breast tumors, draining lymph nodes, adjacent tissues. TCRdb passed the multiplex PCR reads through MiXCR, listing each CDR3 protein once. The sample has just under 65,000 distinct CDR3 sequences, roughly 59% seen once. Study-level results: Findings are consistent with lymph node origin and intratumoral expansion of most tumor T cells. Compared with basal-like, luminal-like tumors shared significantly more repertoire with nontumor tissue. Tumor repertoires ranked between lymph nodes and nontumor tissue in diversity, with V and J gene preferences.

Sample: breast tumor tissue. This receptor was identified in a female donor with breast cancer. Some clones in this sample may be carry-over from other donors' samples. This sequence joins TRBV7-2 and TRBJ2-2, with D possibly being TRBD1 (5 bases). The chain's CDR3 is CASSTGATNTGELFF. In nucleotides, the CDR3 is TGTGCCAGCAGCACTGGGGCAACGAACACCGGGGAGCTGTTTTTT.